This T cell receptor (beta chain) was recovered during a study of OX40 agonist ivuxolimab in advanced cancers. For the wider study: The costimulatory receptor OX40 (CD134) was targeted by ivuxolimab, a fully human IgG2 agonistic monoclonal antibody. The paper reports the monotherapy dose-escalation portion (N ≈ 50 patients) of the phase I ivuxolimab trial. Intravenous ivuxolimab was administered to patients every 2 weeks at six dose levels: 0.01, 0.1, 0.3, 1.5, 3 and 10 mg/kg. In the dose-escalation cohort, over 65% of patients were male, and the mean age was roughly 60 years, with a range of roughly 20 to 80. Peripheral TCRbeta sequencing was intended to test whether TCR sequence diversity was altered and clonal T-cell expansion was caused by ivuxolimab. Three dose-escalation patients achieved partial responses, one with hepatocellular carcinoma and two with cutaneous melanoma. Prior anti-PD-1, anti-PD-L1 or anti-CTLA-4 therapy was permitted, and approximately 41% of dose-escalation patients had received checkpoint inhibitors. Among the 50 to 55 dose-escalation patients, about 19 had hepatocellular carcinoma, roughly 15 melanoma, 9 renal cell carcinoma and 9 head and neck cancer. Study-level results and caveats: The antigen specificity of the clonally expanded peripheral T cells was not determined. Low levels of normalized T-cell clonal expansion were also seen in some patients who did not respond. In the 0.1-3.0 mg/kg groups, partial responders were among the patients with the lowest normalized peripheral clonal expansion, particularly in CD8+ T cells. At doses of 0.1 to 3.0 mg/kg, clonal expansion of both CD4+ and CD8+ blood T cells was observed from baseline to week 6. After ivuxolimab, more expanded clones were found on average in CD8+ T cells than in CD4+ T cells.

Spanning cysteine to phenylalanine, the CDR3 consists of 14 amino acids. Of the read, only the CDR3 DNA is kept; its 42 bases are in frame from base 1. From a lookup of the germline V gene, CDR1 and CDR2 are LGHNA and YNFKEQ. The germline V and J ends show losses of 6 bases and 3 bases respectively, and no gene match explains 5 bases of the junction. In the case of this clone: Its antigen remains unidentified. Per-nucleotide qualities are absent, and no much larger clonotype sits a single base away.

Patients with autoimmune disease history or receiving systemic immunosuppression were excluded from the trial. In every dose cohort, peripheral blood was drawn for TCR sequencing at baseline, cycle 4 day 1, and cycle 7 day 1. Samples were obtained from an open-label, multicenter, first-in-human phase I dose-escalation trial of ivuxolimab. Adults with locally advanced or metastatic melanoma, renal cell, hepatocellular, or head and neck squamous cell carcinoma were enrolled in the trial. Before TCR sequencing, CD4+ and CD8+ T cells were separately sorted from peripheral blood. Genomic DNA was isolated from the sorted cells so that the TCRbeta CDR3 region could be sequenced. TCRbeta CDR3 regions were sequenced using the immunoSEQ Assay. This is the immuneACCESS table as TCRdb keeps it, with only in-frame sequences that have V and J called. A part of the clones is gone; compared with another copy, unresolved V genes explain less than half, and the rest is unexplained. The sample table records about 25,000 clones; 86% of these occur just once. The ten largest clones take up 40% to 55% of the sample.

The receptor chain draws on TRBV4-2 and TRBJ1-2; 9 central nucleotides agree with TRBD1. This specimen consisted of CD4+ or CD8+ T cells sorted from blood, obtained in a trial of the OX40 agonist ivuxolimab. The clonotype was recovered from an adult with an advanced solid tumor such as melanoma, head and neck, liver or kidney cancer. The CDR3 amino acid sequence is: CASRPDRGDYGYTF. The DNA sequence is TGTGCCAGCAGACCCGACAGGGGGGACTATGGCTACACCTTC.